This TCR beta chain was sequenced in a study of blood T cell repertoires in COVID-19. Per the authors' pipeline: The assay estimated nucleated cells by amplifying reference gene primers. This table comes from immunoSEQ multiplex PCR, and its TCRdb copy is limited to in-frame clones, with some not included. From that table come the V and J calls and clone size; the DNA was used to work out D and trimming. This table holds 150,000 or so clones, roughly 80% found once. The V end was cut by 4 bases, the J end by 6 bases, with 3 bases between. The CDR3 runs 11 residues. This TCR derives from a woman in her fifties or sixties who had recovered from COVID-19. Sequencing was performed on PBMCs or T cells enriched from blood (not recorded which). This chain connects TRBV12-3 or TRBV12-4 to TRBJ1-4; D is undetermined. This CDR3 is CASSSYEKLFF. CDR3 in DNA: TGTGCCAGCAGTTCGTATGAAAAACTGTTTTTT.